This T cell receptor (beta chain) was profiled in a study of esophageal squamous cell carcinoma under preoperative chemotherapy. Points from the study as a whole: Paclitaxel-nedaplatin therapy caused immediate, substantial clonotype frequency changes.

With respect to this clonotype: The antigen is not known.

TCRdb reprocessed the PCR reads with MiXCR, giving one entry per CDR3 protein. Of 15,000 to 20,000 distinct CDR3 sequences listed, under 60% were seen once; the top ten hold 29%. Time point given: after preoperative PTX-NDP chemotherapy. V was pared by 3 bases and J by 2 bases, with 8 bases between. CDR1 is SGHVS and CDR2 is FQNEAQ in the germline V gene. The CDR3 runs 13 residues. The chain has TRBV7-8 and TRBJ2-7, with D perhaps matching TRBD2 (6 bases). The sequence was obtained from a human donor with esophageal squamous cell carcinoma. The donor label of this sample is uncertain. This material was obtained from a patient given preoperative chemotherapy. CDR3 coding DNA: TGTGCCAGCAGCTTGGGGGGAACCTACGAGCAGTACTTC. Translating it yields CASSLGGTYEQYF.